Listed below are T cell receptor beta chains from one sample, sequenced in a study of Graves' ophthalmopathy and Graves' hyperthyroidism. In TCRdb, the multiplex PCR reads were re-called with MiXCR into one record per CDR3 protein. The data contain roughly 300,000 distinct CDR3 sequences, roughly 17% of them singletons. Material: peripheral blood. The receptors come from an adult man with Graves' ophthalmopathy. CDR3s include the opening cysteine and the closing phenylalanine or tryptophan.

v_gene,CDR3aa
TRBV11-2,CASSLVGTDHDTF
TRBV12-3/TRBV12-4,CASSLGQGYQYEQYF
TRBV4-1,CASSQDIGQGLTEQYF
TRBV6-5,CASRRLGVAQETQYF
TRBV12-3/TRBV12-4,CASSLRGTAFF
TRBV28,CASSPWGAETEAFF
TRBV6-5,CASSYPLRGQGNYGYTF
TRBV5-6,CASSGVGGSSDLTQYF
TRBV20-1,CSASNRRSESEQYF
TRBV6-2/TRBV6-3,CASSSPGQGGNQPQHF
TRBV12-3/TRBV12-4,CASSVDTTYEQYF
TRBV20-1,CSARARQNQETQYF
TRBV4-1,CASSLPGLATGELFF
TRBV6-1,CASRPGGGYNSPLHF
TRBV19,CASSPSTGGRSGNQPQHF
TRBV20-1,CSAIRVAYEQCF
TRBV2,CASSGRGGRAFF
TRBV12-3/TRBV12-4,CASSLRGGGYGYTF
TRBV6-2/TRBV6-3,CASRTGTAQETQYF
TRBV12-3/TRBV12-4,CASSLGTGESYEQYF